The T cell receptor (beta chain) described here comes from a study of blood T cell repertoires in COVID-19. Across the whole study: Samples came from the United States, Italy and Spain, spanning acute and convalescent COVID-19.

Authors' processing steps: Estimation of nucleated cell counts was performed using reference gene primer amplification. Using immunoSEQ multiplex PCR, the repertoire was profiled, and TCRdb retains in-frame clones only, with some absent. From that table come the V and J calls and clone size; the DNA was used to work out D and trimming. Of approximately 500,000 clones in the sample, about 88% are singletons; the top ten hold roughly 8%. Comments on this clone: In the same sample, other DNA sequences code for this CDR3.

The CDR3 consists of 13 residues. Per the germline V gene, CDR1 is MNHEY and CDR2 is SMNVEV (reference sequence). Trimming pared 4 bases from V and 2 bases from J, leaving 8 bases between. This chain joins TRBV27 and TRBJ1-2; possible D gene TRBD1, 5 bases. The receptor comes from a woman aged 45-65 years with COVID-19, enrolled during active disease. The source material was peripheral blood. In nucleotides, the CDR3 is TGTGCCAGCAGTTCCACAGGAAACTATGGCTACACCTTC. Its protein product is CASSSTGNYGYTF.